One sample yielded the 11 T cell receptor beta chains listed below, sequenced in a study of shared clonotypes between healthy human individuals. Sequenced by immunoSEQ multiplex PCR; TCRdb stores in-frame clones only, minus some. The table has about a million clones, around 76% seen once. Sequencing was carried out using memory CD4+ T cells sorted from blood. The subset here: CD45RA-negative fraction. Source of these receptors: a young man in good health.

The genes are TRBV6-5 and TRBJ1-6; weak D call: TRBD1 (6 bases). This CDR3 has 15 amino acids. Germline lookup yields CDR1 MNHEY and CDR2 SVGAGI. Trimming removed 2 bases at V and 7 bases at J, with 12 bases between. CDR3 DNA sequence: TGTGCCAGCAGTTACGGGGTCCAGGGGAATTCACCCCTCCACTTT. Amino acid sequence: CASSYGVQGNSPLHF.

The genes are TRBV2 and TRBJ1-6; 8 nucleotides agree with TRBD1. J gave up 7 bases and V 9 bases, and 8 bases lay outside the gene matches. The CDR3 runs 14 residues. CDR1 SNHLY and CDR2 FYNNEI come from the germline V gene. The CDR3 reads CARDQGARNSPLHF. CDR3 in DNA: TGTGCCAGAGATCAGGGGGCGCGGAATTCACCCCTCCACTTT.

This clone was detected a few times. The chain recombines TRBV29-1 with TRBJ1-1; D not resolved. V lost 6 bases and J 1 base, leaving 9 bases between the germline ends. The CDR3 runs to 12 residues. In germline, CDR1 is SQVTM, CDR2 ANQGSEA. CDR3: CSVGRANTEAFF. The CDR3 DNA follows: TGCAGCGTAGGAAGGGCGAACACTGAAGCTTTCTTT.

J is TRBJ2-1 and V is TRBV6-1, with no clear D. V lost 6 bases and J 0 bases, leaving 6 bases between the germline ends. Germline V gene sequence: CDR1 MNHNS, CDR2 SASEGT. The CDR3 covers 13 residues. The CDR3 loop reads CASRAPSYNEQFF. The DNA for the CDR3 is TGTGCCAGCAGGGCTCCCTCCTACAATGAGCAGTTCTTC.

Comment on this clone: Other DNA variants within this sample encode the same CDR3. The chain employs TRBV5-1 and TRBJ2-2, with 10 bases that match TRBD1. The germline V gene has CDR1 SGHRS and CDR2 YFSETQ. CDR3 size: 15 residues. V was clipped by 5 bases and J by 5 bases; unmatched bases: 6. The CDR3, as DNA: TGCGCCAGCAGACCCGGGACAGGGGTTACCGGGGAGCTGTTTTTT. This translates into CASRPGTGVTGELFF.

J is TRBJ1-6 and V is TRBV5-6, with a weak D call TRBD1 (6 bases). The CDR3 length is 14 residues. Trimming took off 3 bases at V and 7 bases at J, with 11 bases between the two ends. Germline values: CDR1 SGHDT, CDR2 YYEEEE. The DNA of the CDR3 is TGTGCCAGCAGCTCGGGGGCTAAGAATTCACCCCTCCACTTT. Encoded protein: CASSSGAKNSPLHF.

Concerning this clone: The same CDR3 is also encoded by other DNA sequences in this sample. This chain joins TRBV7-9 and TRBJ1-2; TRBD1 is a possible D gene (6 bases). This CDR3 contains 13 residues. Per the germline V gene, CDR1 is SEHNR and CDR2 is FQNEAQ (reference sequence). Trimming took off 1 base at V and 4 bases at J, with 7 bases between the two ends. The CDR3 nucleotides are TGTGCCAGCAGCTTAGGGACAGTCTATGGCTACACCTTC. Its protein is CASSLGTVYGYTF.

The rearrangement links TRBV6-4 to TRBJ2-1; TRBD2 aligns across 9 bases. Germline V gene sequence: CDR1 MRHNA, CDR2 SNTAGT. The ends lost 4 bases at V and 8 bases at J; junction bases unmatched: 9. The CDR3 is 15 residues long. Written as DNA, the CDR3 is TGTGCCAGCAGTGTACAGGCGGGAGGGTGGGATGAGCAGTTCTTC. This sequence encodes CASSVQAGGWDEQFF.

This clone is a singleton in its sample. This rearrangement joins TRBV5-4 to TRBJ2-1, with D possibly TRBD1 on 5 matching bases. This CDR3 comprises 16 residues. V was cut by 1 base and J by 0 bases, with 11 bases left in between. In germline, CDR1 is SGHNT, CDR2 YYREEE (reference sequence). CDR3 residues: CASSLRRGGSYNEQFF. CDR3 coding DNA: TGTGCCAGCAGCTTGCGTAGGGGCGGCTCCTACAATGAGCAGTTCTTC.

This chain connects TRBV6-1 to TRBJ2-3, with 7 nucleotides matching TRBD1. This CDR3 has 14 amino acids. The germline CDR1 and CDR2 sequences are MNHNS and SASEGT. J was trimmed by 3 bases and V by 5 bases; bases with no gene match: 5. The CDR3 nucleotides are TGTGCCAGCAGTACCCGGGACAGAACAGATACGCAGTATTTT. Amino acid sequence: CASSTRDRTDTQYF.

V usage is TRBV10-1 and J usage is TRBJ2-3; D may be TRBD1 or TRBD2 (6 bases each). CDR1 and CDR2 (germline): WNHNN, SYGVQD (reference sequence). This CDR3 is built from 15 residues. Trimming removed 6 bases at V and 2 bases at J, with 15 bases between. CDR3 sequence (DNA): TGCGCCAGCAGGGGGCGGGACACGGACACAGATACGCAGTATTTT. Its protein is CASRGRDTDTDTQYF.